This entry lists 21 T cell receptor beta chains sequenced from one sample in a study of graft-versus-host responses after intestinal transplantation. Method: immunoSEQ multiplex PCR; TCRdb's copy keeps in-frame clones and lacks some. The sample shows about 12,000 clones, about 93% of them seen only once. The input for sequencing was PBMCs, taken roughly 110 days after intestinal transplant. The receptors derive from a human patient who received an intestinal transplant, so some T cells may come from the graft donor.

The chain joins TRBV27 to TRBJ2-1; 8 bases agree with TRBD2. The germline V gene has CDR1 MNHEY and CDR2 SMNVEV (reference sequence). The CDR3 consists of 15 residues. The V segment lost 2 bases and the J segment 6 bases; nucleotides outside the gene matches: 6. CDR3 DNA: TGTGCCAGCAGTTTAGAAGCGGGAGCGCCCAATGAGCAGTTCTTC. This codes for CASSLEAGAPNEQFF.

V gene TRBV16 combines with J gene TRBJ2-7; D unresolved. V was pared by 8 bases and J by 3 bases, with 14 bases between. Germline V gene data show CDR1 as KGHSY and CDR2 as FQNENV. This CDR3 is built from 13 residues. In DNA form, the CDR3 reads TGTGCCAGCTTGGAGACGAAGAACTACGAGCAGTACTTC. Residues: CASLETKNYEQYF.

V and J are TRBV23-1 and TRBJ2-3, with 9 bases matching TRBD2. TRBV23-1 belongs to the ORF category, with a function that is uncertain. This CDR3 has 17 residues. Trimming took 1 base from V and 2 from J; bases not matched to a gene: 7. The CDR3 is CASSQYGSGRVTDTQYF. The DNA for the CDR3 is TGCGCCAGCAGTCAATATGGTAGCGGGAGAGTCACAGATACGCAGTATTTT.

J is TRBJ1-5 and V is TRBV2; TRBD1 is a possible D gene (5 bases). CDR1 is SNHLY, CDR2 FYNNEI, per germline. The CDR3 spans 17 residues. V was clipped by 4 bases and J by 5 bases, with 21 bases between them. CDR3 sequence: CASSGQDAAWGDQPQHF. CDR3 bases: TGTGCCAGCAGTGGGCAGGACGCCGCTTGGGGGGATCAGCCCCAGCATTTT.

The chain recombines TRBV4-2 with TRBJ2-4; TRBD1 or TRBD2 may be the D gene (5 bases each). The CDR3 has 20 amino acids. Germline V gene lookup returns CDR1 LGHNA and CDR2 YNFKEQ. The V end was cut by 0 bases, the J end by 0 bases, with 21 bases between. The CDR3 DNA is TGTGCCAGCAGCCAAGAAGGTGAGGGGCCCCACCTAATAGCCAAAAACATTCAGTACTTC. Its protein is CASSQEGEGPHLIAKNIQYF.

The V call is TRBV27, the J call TRBJ2-2; D is undetermined. The germline V gene encodes CDR1 MNHEY and CDR2 SMNVEV (reference sequence). This CDR3 has 14 amino acids. Trimming left V 4 bases short and J 5 bases short, with 11 bases between. The CDR3 DNA is TGTGCCAGCAGTTCTCAAGACTCTACCGGGGAGCTGTTTTTT. It yields the protein CASSSQDSTGELFF.

Remarks on this clone: Distinct nucleotide sequences in the sample also encode this CDR3. This chain connects TRBV29-1 to TRBJ2-1; D possibly corresponds to TRBD1 (6 bases). Germline values: CDR1 SQVTM, CDR2 ANQGSEA. The CDR3 has 11 amino acids. The germline V and J ends were trimmed by 3 bases and 7 bases, with 7 bases remaining between them. The chain's CDR3 is CSVDRGNEQFF. The CDR3 nucleotides read TGCAGCGTTGATAGGGGGAATGAGCAGTTCTTC.

The chain carries TRBV6-6 and TRBJ2-1, with TRBD1 matching over 7 bases. The CDR3 totals 16 residues. Germline CDR1 and CDR2: MNHNY and SVGAGI (reference sequence). V lost 5 bases to trimming and J lost 1 base; unmatched junction nucleotides: 8. The DNA of the CDR3 is TGTGCCAGCAGTCCCCTTCGGGACAGATCCTACAATGAGCAGTTCTTC. It specifies CASSPLRDRSYNEQFF.

The V and J genes are TRBV6-6 and TRBJ2-7, with D unclear. V lost 7 bases and J 2 bases, leaving 12 bases between the germline ends. Germline-derived CDR1 and CDR2 are MNHNY and SVGAGI (reference sequence). The CDR3 totals 13 residues. The CDR3 nucleotides are TGTGCCAGCACTGAGACCTTAACCTACGAGCAGTACTTC. It yields the protein CASTETLTYEQYF.

This chain connects TRBV9 to TRBJ2-1; D is tentatively TRBD1 or TRBD2 (6 bases each). The CDR3 is 11 residues long. V lost 7 bases, J lost 7 bases, and 9 bases lay in between. The germline V gene encodes CDR1 SGDLS and CDR2 YYNGEE. CDR3 DNA sequence: TGTGCCAGCGAGGGGGGAAATGAGCAGTTCTTC. It specifies CASEGGNEQFF.

The chain combines TRBV4-2 with TRBJ2-7; 7 bases are a match to TRBD2. V was pared by 1 base and J by 4 bases, with 7 bases of the junction left unmatched. The CDR3 length is 15 residues. Per germline, CDR1 LGHNA and CDR2 YNFKEQ. CDR3 nucleotide sequence: TGTGCCAGCAGCCAAGGGCGGAATAGCGGGTACGAGCAGTACTTC. As protein: CASSQGRNSGYEQYF.

The chain employs TRBV30 and TRBJ2-7; 8 positions match TRBD1. V trimming: 4 bases; J trimming: 3 bases; junction bases outside the gene matches: 8. The V gene's germline CDR1 is GTSNPN and CDR2 SVGIG (reference sequence). The CDR3 has 14 amino acids. The CDR3, as DNA: TGTGCCTGGACCCTTACAGGGGGGAGCTACGAGCAGTACTTC. It codes for CAWTLTGGSYEQYF.

The V call is TRBV7-6, the J call TRBJ2-1; tentative D call: TRBD1 (5 bases). Germline V CDR1 and CDR2: SGHVS, FNYEAQ. This CDR3 contains 16 residues. Between the trimmed V and J ends, which lost 1 base and 1 base, there was a span of 11 bases. The CDR3, as DNA: TGTGCCAGCAGCTTAGGGGGCGGCGATTCCTACAATGAGCAGTTCTTC. Translating gives CASSLGGGDSYNEQFF.

This clone appeared a single time. The rearrangement joins TRBV11-2 to TRBJ2-1; weak D call: TRBD1 (5 bases). This CDR3 region has 13 residues. Trimming cost V 6 bases and J 4 bases, with 10 bases left between them. Germline V gene data show CDR1 as SGHAT and CDR2 as FQNNGV. DNA of the CDR3: TGTGCCAGCAGGATAGGGGTATACAATGAGCAGTTCTTC. Protein: CASRIGVYNEQFF.

The chain carries TRBV6-5 and TRBJ2-1; D is undetermined. CDR1 and CDR2 from the germline V gene are MNHEY and SVGAGI. V lost 0 bases to trimming and J lost 4 bases, with 7 bases between them. The CDR3 has 14 amino acids. The CDR3 is CASSYSDGYNEQFF. The CDR3 DNA reads as TGTGCCAGCAGTTACTCCGACGGGTACAATGAGCAGTTCTTC.

The chain couples TRBV6-5 to TRBJ1-6, with D possibly TRBD1 on 6 matching bases. Trimming removed 5 bases from V and 5 bases from J, with 10 bases in between. The CDR3 runs to 14 residues. Germline values: CDR1 MNHEY, CDR2 SVGAGI. CDR3 region: CASSLAGDNSPLHF. In nucleotides, the CDR3 is TGTGCCAGCAGTCTAGCAGGGGATAATTCACCCCTCCACTTT.

The chain combines TRBV7-3 with TRBJ2-3; 7 bases agree with TRBD2. Germline V gene sequence: CDR1 SGHTA, CDR2 FQGTGA. V dropped 6 bases and J dropped 0; count of bases not matched to a gene: 3. The CDR3 consists of 14 residues. Here the CDR3 DNA reads TGTGCCAGCAGGAGCGGGACTAGCACAGATACGCAGTATTTT. This sequence encodes CASRSGTSTDTQYF.

The chain is built from TRBV9 and TRBJ2-7; the D is unclear. CDR1 and CDR2 from the germline V gene are SGDLS and YYNGEE. V gave up 4 bases and J gave up 2 bases, with 16 bases separating them. The CDR3 runs to 15 residues. The CDR3 nucleotides read TGTGCCAGCAGCCCCTCCAGTACGTCCCCCTACGAGCAGTACTTC. It codes for CASSPSSTSPYEQYF.

Only one count was recorded for this clone. The chain is built from TRBV6-1 and TRBJ1-1; D not certain. The V end lost 6 bases, the J end lost 3 bases, and 17 bases lay between the germline ends. Germline V gives CDR1 MNHNS, CDR2 SASEGT. This CDR3 is built from 15 residues. CDR3: CASRPLTPRDTEAFF. CDR3 nucleotide sequence: TGTGCCAGCAGGCCATTGACCCCCCGGGACACTGAAGCTTTCTTT.

This clone has a single count. This rearrangement joins TRBV7-6 to TRBJ2-3; D is perhaps TRBD1 or TRBD2 (5 bases each). Trimming pared 1 base from V and 2 bases from J, leaving 10 bases between. CDR1 is SGHVS and CDR2 is FNYEAQ in the germline V gene. The CDR3 is made up of 15 amino acids. The CDR3 DNA follows: TGTGCCAGCAGCTTAGGAGGGACCGCCACAGATACGCAGTATTTT. Translating it yields CASSLGGTATDTQYF.

The chain has TRBV14 and TRBJ2-5; D unresolved. This CDR3 region has 14 residues. Germline V gene data show CDR1 as SGHDN and CDR2 as FVKESK. Trimming pared 0 bases from V and 5 bases from J, leaving 10 bases between. The chain's CDR3 is CASSQDYPGETQYF. The CDR3 DNA reads as TGTGCCAGCAGCCAAGATTATCCTGGGGAGACCCAGTACTTC.